This note documents a single T cell receptor beta chain sequence. The antigen is unknown. The CDR3 has 15 amino acids. The J segment lost 1 base and the V segment lost 6 bases, leaving 7 bases of the junction unmatched. Germline V gives CDR1 MNHNS, CDR2 SASEGT. The data originate from a study of cytomegalovirus exposure and HLA in healthy donors. Study-level findings and limits: Upon later analysis, HLA-associated TCR beta chains proved more clonally expanded than other, equally common chains. The Asian-associated ancestry cluster reportedly had fewer N-insertions than the approximately 670-donor mean in a later analysis.

PCR used 60 Vbeta primers and 13 Jbeta primers. The table came from immunoSEQ multiplex PCR; TCRdb's copy has only in-frame clones and leaves some out. Of approximately 200,000 clones in the sample, 85% to 90% were seen once. The V gene is TRBV6-1, the J gene TRBJ2-7, with 9 bases identical to TRBD1. Sequencing used PBMCs. The sequence was collected from a human donor in good health. Here the CDR3 reads CASRTRDRESYEQYF. DNA of the CDR3: TGTGCCAGCAGGACCCGGGACAGGGAGTCCTACGAGCAGTACTTC.